This record concerns one T cell receptor beta chain sequence. Its antigen is unknown. These data are taken from a study of OX40 agonist ivuxolimab in advanced cancers. Study at large: Patients' therapy was ivuxolimab, an antibody that acts as an agonist of OX40 (CD134).

V gave up 4 bases and J gave up 1 base; unmatched junction bases: 8. Per the germline V gene, CDR1 is SQVTM and CDR2 is ANQGSEA. This CDR3 contains 15 residues. Whole-study results and caveats: At 0.1 to 3.0 mg/kg, clonal expansion of CD4+ and CD8+ blood T cells had occurred by week 6. Compared with others, partial responders at 0.1-3.0 mg/kg displayed clonal expansion among the lowest.

The assay was immunoSEQ multiplex PCR, and TCRdb's table has in-frame clones only and misses some. The sample consists of roughly 100,000 clones, 85% to 95% of them appearing once. The sequence derives from an adult with an advanced solid tumor such as melanoma, head and neck, liver or kidney cancer. The material was CD4+ or CD8+ T cells sorted from blood, obtained in a trial of the OX40 agonist ivuxolimab. The chain is built from TRBV29-1 and TRBJ2-3; TRBD2 agrees at 7 bases. CDR3 sequence: CSVGPRAGGTDTQYF. The CDR3 DNA is TGCAGCGTTGGGCCACGGGCGGGGGGCACAGATACGCAGTATTTT.